Shown below are 32 T cell receptor beta chains from a single sample sequenced in a study of blood T cell repertoires in COVID-19. Produced via immunoSEQ multiplex PCR; TCRdb's table is partial and in-frame only. The repertoire includes 450,000 or so clones, about 88% of them detected once, and less than 2% sits in the top ten. Sequencing was performed on peripheral blood. These receptors all stem from a woman in her 40s with COVID-19, enrolled during active disease.

V usage is TRBV15 and J usage is TRBJ2-1; the D gene is possibly TRBD2 (6 bases). The CDR3 has 15 amino acids. Germline V gene lookup returns CDR1 LNHNV and CDR2 YYDKDF (reference sequence). Trimming pared 3 bases from V and 0 bases from J, leaving 9 bases between. The CDR3 DNA reads as TGTGCCACCAGCAGCGGGAGAAACTCCTACAATGAGCAGTTCTTC. Protein: CATSSGRNSYNEQFF. Based on the CDR3 plus reference TRBV15 and TRBJ2-1, the full variable domain is DAMVIQNPRYQVTQFGKPVTLSCSQTLNHNVMYWYQQKSSQAPKLLFHYYDKDFNNEADTPDNFQSRRPNTSFCFLDIRSPGLGDTAMYLCATSSGRNSYNEQFFGPGTRLTVL.

J is TRBJ1-1 and V is TRBV18; D is perhaps TRBD1 (6 bases). CDR3 length: 16 amino acids. The V end lost 5 bases, the J end lost 0 bases, and 16 bases lay between the germline ends. CDR1 is KGHSH, CDR2 LQKENI, per germline. DNA for the CDR3: TGTGCCAGCTCAGACGGACAGTTAGTGTTGAACACTGAAGCTTTCTTT. Its protein product is CASSDGQLVLNTEAFF.

Details on this clone: At the DNA level, this CDR3 is encoded by other sequences in the same sample as well. This sequence joins TRBV7-3 and TRBJ1-1; 9 bases are a match to TRBD1. The junction had 2 bases not matched to a gene; V was cut back by 3 bases and J by 3 bases. CDR1 and CDR2 from the germline V gene are SGHTA and FQGTGA. This CDR3 contains 14 residues. The CDR3 spells CASSLTGGDTEAFF. CDR3 bases: TGTGCCAGCAGCTTGACAGGGGGGGACACTGAAGCTTTCTTT.

The gene calls are TRBV4-3 and TRBJ1-1, with 11 bases aligning to TRBD1. Germline CDR1 LGHNA, CDR2 YSLEER. This CDR3 is built from 17 residues. The trim removed 3 bases at V and 8 bases at J, leaving 14 bases unmatched. The CDR3 region is CASSQVTGRGQGEEAFF. DNA for the CDR3: TGCGCCAGCAGCCAGGTAACCGGACGGGGACAGGGGGAAGAAGCTTTCTTT.

This clone appeared a single time. This chain joins TRBV19 and TRBJ2-6, with a possible D match to TRBD1 (5 bases). Between the trimmed V and J ends, which lost 5 bases and 2 bases, there was a span of 10 bases. Germline CDR1 and CDR2: LNHDA and SQIVND (reference sequence). The CDR3 sequence is 15 residues long. CDR3 coding DNA: TGTGCCAGTAGTTTAAGCAGGGCTGGGGCCAACGTCCTGACTTTC. Its protein is CASSLSRAGANVLTF.

The V call is TRBV3-1 (or the pseudogene TRBV3-2), the J call TRBJ2-1; 8 positions agree with TRBD2. The germline V gene encodes CDR1 LGHDT and CDR2 YNNKEL (reference sequence). With V trimmed by 4 bases and J by 4 bases, 3 bases remained unmatched. There are 14 residues in the CDR3. The CDR3 is CASSPGGGYNEQFF. The CDR3 bases are TGTGCCAGCAGCCCGGGGGGGGGATACAATGAGCAGTTCTTC.

This clone was counted a few times. The chain is built from TRBV3-1 (or the pseudogene TRBV3-2) and TRBJ2-7, with a weak D call TRBD1 (5 bases). Deletions cut 4 bases from V and 0 bases from J, with 10 bases between. Germline V lookup: CDR1 LGHDT, CDR2 YNNKEL (reference sequence). CDR3 length: 14 residues. The DNA for the CDR3 is TGTGCCAGCAGCCCTAGACAGAGCTCCTACGAGCAGTACTTC. As protein: CASSPRQSSYEQYF.

Of note for this clone: The junction departs from the called germline gene at one end, perhaps through a read error. This chain uses TRBV6-5 with TRBJ1-6; D gene unclear. Germline CDR1 MNHEY, CDR2 SVGAGI. This CDR3 comprises 15 residues. CDR3 in amino acids: CASSYKSSYNSLLHF. CDR3 sequence (DNA): TGTGCCAGCAGTTACAAAAGCTCCTATAATTCACTCCTCCACTTT.

This clone was recorded once. This sequence joins TRBV2 and TRBJ1-1; D possibly corresponds to TRBD1 (5 bases). Looked up from germline, CDR1 is SNHLY and CDR2 is FYNNEI. Trimming cost V 5 bases and J 6 bases, with 10 bases left between them. CDR3 length equals 12 residues. The CDR3 region is CASSSETAEAFF. In DNA, the CDR3 is TGTGCCAGCAGTTCGGAGACAGCTGAAGCTTTCTTT. The full variable domain, its missing parts supplied by reference TRBV2 and TRBJ1-1, is EPEVTQTPSHQVTQMGQEVILRCVPISNHLYFYWYRQILGQKVEFLVSFYNNEISEKSEIFDDQFSVERPDGSNFTLKIRSTKLEDSAMYFCASSSETAEAFFGQGTRLTVV.

The chain employs TRBV18 and TRBJ1-5; 8 bases are shared with TRBD1. The V gene's germline CDR1 is KGHSH and CDR2 LQKENI. V was clipped by 5 bases and J by 6 bases; unmatched bases: 6. CDR3 length equals 14 residues. As DNA, the CDR3 is TGTGCCAGCTCAGCCCAGGGGGCGGGTCAGCCCCAGCATTTT. Translating gives CASSAQGAGQPQHF.

The V call is TRBV9, the J call TRBJ1-4; D uncertain. The V gene's germline CDR1 is SGDLS and CDR2 YYNGEE. With 4 bases removed from V and 5 bases from J, the gap between germline ends came to 15 bases. The CDR3 sequence is 15 residues long. Here the CDR3 DNA reads TGTGCCAGCAGCTTAGCGGAGGGAAGGAATGAAAAACTGTTTTTT. Protein sequence: CASSLAEGRNEKLFF. Filled out from reference TRBV9 and TRBJ1-4, the complete variable domain reads DSGVTQTPKHLITATGQRVTLRCSPRSGDLSVYWYQQSLDQGLQFLIQYYNGEERAKGNILERFSAQQFPDLHSELNLSSLELGDSALYFCASSLAEGRNEKLFFGSGTQLSVL.

In its sample, this clone was seen once. V and J are TRBV28 and TRBJ2-4, with D perhaps TRBD2 (5 bases). V dropped 7 bases and J dropped 1 base, with 14 bases sitting between them. The CDR3 totals 15 residues. The V gene's germline CDR1 is MDHEN and CDR2 SYDVKM. The CDR3, as DNA: TGTGCCAGCACTAACACCGGGGTGGCCAAAAACATTCAGTACTTC. Its translation: CASTNTGVAKNIQYF.

The chain recombines TRBV19 with TRBJ1-2; perhaps TRBD1 as D (6 bases). The CDR3 sequence is 15 residues long. The V end was cut by 1 base, the J end by 5 bases, with 14 bases between. The V gene's germline CDR1 is LNHDA and CDR2 SQIVND (reference sequence). In nucleotides, the CDR3 is TGTGCCAGTAGTATAGGGGACGCAGGGGCATATGGCTACACCTTC. This sequence encodes CASSIGDAGAYGYTF.

The rearrangement uses TRBV7-3 and TRBJ2-1, with a weak D call TRBD2 (5 bases). Per the germline V gene, CDR1 is SGHTA and CDR2 is FQGTGA. This CDR3 has 13 residues. The V end lost 5 bases, the J end lost 3 bases, and 8 bases lay between the germline ends. CDR3 region: CASSAGLYNEQFF. CDR3 DNA sequence: TGTGCCAGCAGCGCTGGACTCTACAATGAGCAGTTCTTC.

This rearrangement joins TRBV5-1 to TRBJ2-1; no definite D call. V lost 3 bases and J 1 base, leaving 11 bases between the germline ends. Germline V CDR1 and CDR2: SGHRS, YFSETQ. The CDR3 has 15 residues. This chain's CDR3 is CASSSSGVSYNEQFF. For the CDR3, the DNA is TGCGCCAGCAGCTCATCTGGAGTTTCCTACAATGAGCAGTTCTTC.

The genes are TRBV28 and TRBJ1-2; maybe TRBD1 (6 bases). The CDR3 totals 13 residues. In germline, CDR1 is MDHEN, CDR2 SYDVKM. V lost 2 bases, J lost 4 bases, and 8 bases lay in between. CDR3 nucleotides: TGTGCCAGCAGTTTAGGGGGCGGCTATGGCTACACCTTC. Protein sequence: CASSLGGGYGYTF.

J is TRBJ1-5 and V is TRBV9; D perhaps matches TRBD1 (5 bases). V was pared by 0 bases and J by 9 bases, with 10 bases between. Per the germline V gene, CDR1 is SGDLS and CDR2 is YYNGEE. The CDR3 runs to 13 residues. CDR3 DNA sequence: TGTGCCAGCAGCGTAGAAGGGGCTCTGCCCCAGCATTTT. Residues: CASSVEGALPQHF.

The chain is built from TRBV6-5 and TRBJ2-2, with D possibly matching TRBD2 (6 bases). The CDR3 length is 15 residues. Trimming shortened V by 6 bases and J by 4 bases, and 15 bases separated the two germline ends. CDR1 is MNHEY, CDR2 SVGAGI, per germline. CDR3 loop: CASRGVGDFTGELFF. The CDR3 region has the DNA TGTGCCAGCAGGGGGGTTGGGGACTTCACCGGGGAGCTGTTTTTT.

This chain connects TRBV27 to TRBJ2-2; 9 nucleotides agree with TRBD1. Unmatched junction bases numbered 7, after V lost 3 bases and J lost 5 bases. The CDR3 runs 16 residues. Germline V CDR1 and CDR2: MNHEY, SMNVEV (reference sequence). The CDR3: CASSLLQGAGTGELFF. In nucleotides, the CDR3 is TGTGCCAGCAGTTTGTTACAGGGGGCGGGGACCGGGGAGCTGTTTTTT.

This clone was detected once. The chain links TRBV6-2 or TRBV6-3 to TRBJ2-5; 9 bases agree with TRBD1. Losses at the gene ends were 5 bases for V and 5 bases for J; bases not matched to a gene: 12. Germline CDR1 is MNHEY and CDR2 is SVGEGT. CDR3 length equals 16 residues. The CDR3 spells CASSQLTGGLSETQYF. CDR3 DNA sequence: TGTGCCAGCAGTCAATTAACAGGGGGCTTGAGTGAGACCCAGTACTTC.

The chain employs TRBV28 and TRBJ2-3, with TRBD1 as a possible D gene (6 bases). The V end was cut by 3 bases, the J end by 4 bases, with 32 bases between. This CDR3 is built from 21 residues. Germline V gene sequence: CDR1 MDHEN, CDR2 SYDVKM. CDR3 protein: CASSFPSTWAGRGPTPDTQYF. The DNA for the CDR3 is TGTGCCAGCAGTTTCCCCTCAACTTGGGCTGGCAGGGGCCCCACCCCAGATACGCAGTATTTT.

This clone occurred many times. This sequence joins TRBV27 and TRBJ2-5; D is unresolved. Germline loops: CDR1 MNHEY, CDR2 SMNVEV (reference sequence). CDR3 size: 14 residues. Between the trimmed V and J ends, which lost 5 bases and 2 bases, there was a span of 12 bases. For the CDR3, the DNA is TGTGCCAGCAGTCCGACATCCCCGCAAGAGACCCAGTACTTC. Amino acids: CASSPTSPQETQYF.

The chain employs TRBV7-3 and TRBJ2-1, with 10 bases aligning to TRBD2. The CDR3 is made up of 16 amino acids. The germline V gene encodes CDR1 SGHTA and CDR2 FQGTGA. V trimming: 5 bases; J trimming: 7 bases; junction bases outside the gene matches: 11. CDR3 bases: TGTGCCAGCAGCCAGATAGCGGGGGGTGTTGGGAATGAGCAGTTCTTC. This codes for CASSQIAGGVGNEQFF.

The V call is TRBV6-1, the J call TRBJ2-1, with D uncertain. Germline V gene sequence: CDR1 MNHNS, CDR2 SASEGT. This CDR3 is built from 13 residues. Deletions cut 0 bases from V and 7 bases from J, with 7 bases between. CDR3 region: CASSEAGWNEQFF. CDR3 DNA: TGTGCCAGCAGTGAAGCCGGGTGGAATGAGCAGTTCTTC.

The chain carries TRBV27 and TRBJ2-7, with 12 bases aligning to TRBD1. The CDR3 extends over 16 amino acids. J was trimmed by 3 bases and V by 4 bases; bases with no gene match: 7. The germline V gene has CDR1 MNHEY and CDR2 SMNVEV (reference sequence). CDR3 in DNA: TGTGCCAGCAGTTACGCCGGGACAGGGGGCCTCTACGAGCAGTACTTC. The encoded protein is CASSYAGTGGLYEQYF.

The chain is built from TRBV9 and TRBJ2-1; TRBD2 agrees at 9 bases. Germline CDR1 reads SGDLS; CDR2 reads YYNGEE. The CDR3 spans 18 residues. V was clipped by 3 bases and J by 7 bases; unmatched bases: 17. DNA of the CDR3: TGTGCCAGCAGCGAGGGCCCATGGCGGGAGGGCCTGACGAATGAGCAGTTCTTC. Amino acids: CASSEGPWREGLTNEQFF.

As regards this clone: An end of the junction does not agree with germline; a read error may underlie this. The chain has TRBV7-9 and TRBJ1-1, with 9 bases that match TRBD1. CDR1 and CDR2 from the germline V gene are SEHNR and FQNEAQ (reference sequence). This CDR3 region has 15 residues. CDR3 coding DNA: TGTGCCAGCAGCCTAAGGACAGGGGTGAAAACTGAAGCTTTCTTT. Translation: CASSLRTGVKTEAFF.

The rearrangement links TRBV12-3 or TRBV12-4 to TRBJ1-2; D is perhaps TRBD1 (5 bases). V lost 6 bases and J 8 bases, leaving 13 bases between the germline ends. This CDR3 comprises 12 residues. DNA for the CDR3: TGTGCCAGCAGGACGACAGTACGGGGCTACACCTTC. The encoded protein is CASRTTVRGYTF.

The gene calls are TRBV15 and TRBJ1-2; a weak D match, TRBD1 (6 bases). This CDR3 spans 16 amino acids. Trimming left V 3 bases short and J 7 bases short, with 21 bases between. Germline V gives CDR1 LNHNV, CDR2 YYDKDF (reference sequence). The CDR3 coding sequence is TGTGCCACCAGCAGGGCCAGGGATCGAGGGGGTTCTGGCTACACCTTC. Translation: CATSRARDRGGSGYTF.

V is TRBV6-5 and J is TRBJ1-1; 9 bases align to TRBD1. The V segment lost 5 bases and the J segment 0 bases; nucleotides outside the gene matches: 4. The CDR3 loop spans 15 amino acids. CDR1 and CDR2 from the germline V gene are MNHEY and SVGAGI. The CDR3 sequence is CASSRTGALNTEAFF. In nucleotides, the CDR3 is TGTGCCAGCAGTCGGACAGGGGCGCTGAACACTGAAGCTTTCTTT.

The chain combines TRBV6-1 with TRBJ1-5, with 8 bases aligning to TRBD1. In germline, CDR1 is MNHNS, CDR2 SASEGT. Trimming cost V 3 bases and J 0 bases; bases outside gene matches: 7. The CDR3 loop spans 17 amino acids. The CDR3: CASSDRGQGLSNQPQHF. The CDR3 nucleotides read TGTGCCAGCAGTGACCGCGGACAGGGCCTTAGCAATCAGCCCCAGCATTTT.

V gene TRBV25-1 combines with J gene TRBJ1-2, with D unclear. Trimming took 2 bases from V and 8 from J, leaving 9 bases between them. This CDR3 is 12 amino acids long. Germline CDR1 reads MGHDK; CDR2 reads SYGVNS. This CDR3 reads CASSEPSGGYTF. The CDR3 nucleotides are TGTGCCAGCAGTGAACCGTCCGGGGGCTACACCTTC.